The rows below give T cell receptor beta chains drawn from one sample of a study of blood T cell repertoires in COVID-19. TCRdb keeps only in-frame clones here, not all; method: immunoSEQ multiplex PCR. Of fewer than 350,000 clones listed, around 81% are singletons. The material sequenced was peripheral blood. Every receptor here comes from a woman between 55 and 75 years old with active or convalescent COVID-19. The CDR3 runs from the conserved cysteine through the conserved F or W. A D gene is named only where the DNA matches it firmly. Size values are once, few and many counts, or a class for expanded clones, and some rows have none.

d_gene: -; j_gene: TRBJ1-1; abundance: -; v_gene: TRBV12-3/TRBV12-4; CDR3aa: CASSGMYTEAFF; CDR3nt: TGTGCCAGCAGCGGGATGTACACTGAAGCTTTCTTT
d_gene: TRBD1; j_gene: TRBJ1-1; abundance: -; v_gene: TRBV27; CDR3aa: CASSLFPGQFTEAFF; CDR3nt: TGTGCCAGCAGTTTATTCCCGGGACAGTTCACTGAAGCTTTCTTT
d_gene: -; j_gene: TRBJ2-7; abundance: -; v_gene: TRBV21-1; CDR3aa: CASSNLRGLATYEQYF; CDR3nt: TGTGCCAGCAGCAACCTCCGAGGACTAGCAACGTACGAGCAGTACTTC
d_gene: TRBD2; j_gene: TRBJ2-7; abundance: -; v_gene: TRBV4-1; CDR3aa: CASSQRGAVYEQYF; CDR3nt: TGCGCCAGCAGCCAGCGGGGGGCCGTTTACGAGCAGTACTTC
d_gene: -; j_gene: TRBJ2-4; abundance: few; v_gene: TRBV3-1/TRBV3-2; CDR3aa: CASSETGNKNIQYF; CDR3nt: TGTGCCAGTAGCGAGACAGGAAACAAAAACATTCAGTACTTC
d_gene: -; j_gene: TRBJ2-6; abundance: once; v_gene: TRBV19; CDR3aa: CASSIQGVESGANVLTF; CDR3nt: TGTGCCAGTAGTATTCAGGGTGTAGAATCTGGGGCCAACGTCCTGACTTTC
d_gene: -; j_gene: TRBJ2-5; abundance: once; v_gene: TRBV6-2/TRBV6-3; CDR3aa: CASSSQGGASETQYF; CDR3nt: TGTGCCAGCAGTTCCCAAGGGGGGGCGAGTGAGACCCAGTACTTC
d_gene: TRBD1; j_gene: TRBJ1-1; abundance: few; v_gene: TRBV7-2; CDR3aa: CASSFDRVNTEAFF; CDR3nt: TGTGCCAGCAGCTTCGACAGGGTGAACACTGAAGCTTTCTTT
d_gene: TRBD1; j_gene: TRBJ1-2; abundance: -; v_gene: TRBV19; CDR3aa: CASSLGQNNANYGYTF; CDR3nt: TGTGCCAGTAGTCTGGGACAGAATAACGCTAACTATGGCTACACCTTC
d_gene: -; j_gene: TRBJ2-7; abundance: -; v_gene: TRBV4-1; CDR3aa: CASSQATDLSYEQYF; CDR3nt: TGCGCCAGCAGCCAAGCTACAGATCTCTCCTACGAGCAGTACTTC
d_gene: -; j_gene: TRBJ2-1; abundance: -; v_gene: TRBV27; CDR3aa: CASSLSGTLNRNEQFF; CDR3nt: TGTGCCAGCAGTTTATCGGGGACATTGAATCGGAATGAGCAGTTCTTC
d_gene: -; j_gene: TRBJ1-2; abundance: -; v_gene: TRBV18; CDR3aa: CASSPPNGGHDYGYTF; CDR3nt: TGTGCCAGCTCACCACCGAACGGGGGGCATGACTATGGCTACACCTTC
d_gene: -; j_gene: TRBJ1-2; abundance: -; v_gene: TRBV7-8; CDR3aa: CASSLAGTTNYGYTF; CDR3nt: TGTGCCAGCAGCTTAGCAGGGACTACTAACTATGGCTACACCTTC
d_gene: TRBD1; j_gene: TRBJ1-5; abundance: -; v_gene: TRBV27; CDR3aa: CASSPLDRGLNQPQHF; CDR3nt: TGTGCCAGCAGTCCCTTGGACAGGGGGTTGAATCAGCCCCAGCATTTT
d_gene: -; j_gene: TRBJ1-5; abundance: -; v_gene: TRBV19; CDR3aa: CASSPGINQPQHF; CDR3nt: TGTGCCAGTAGCCCAGGCATCAATCAGCCCCAGCATTTT
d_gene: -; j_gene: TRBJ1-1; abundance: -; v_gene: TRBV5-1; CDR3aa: CASRPETGKNTEAFF; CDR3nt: TGCGCCAGCAGACCAGAAACAGGAAAGAACACTGAAGCTTTCTTT
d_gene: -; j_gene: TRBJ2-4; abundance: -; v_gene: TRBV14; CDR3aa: CASSQGGKNIQYF; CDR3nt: TGTGCCAGCAGCCAGGGGGGCAAAAACATTCAGTACTTC
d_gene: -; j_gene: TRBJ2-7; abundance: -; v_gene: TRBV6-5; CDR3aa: CASKRQMSYEQYF; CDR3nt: TGTGCCAGCAAGCGGCAAATGTCCTACGAGCAGTACTTC
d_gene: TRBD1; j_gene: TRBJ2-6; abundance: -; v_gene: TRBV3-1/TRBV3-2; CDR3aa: CASSLGTGMTGANVLTF; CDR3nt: TGTGCCAGCAGCCTCGGGACAGGGATGACTGGGGCCAACGTCCTGACTTTC
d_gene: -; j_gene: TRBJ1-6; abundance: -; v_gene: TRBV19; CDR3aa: CASRDKQGNSLHYNSPLHF; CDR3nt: TGTGCCAGTAGAGACAAGCAAGGCAATTCCCTCCACTATAATTCACCCCTCCACTTT
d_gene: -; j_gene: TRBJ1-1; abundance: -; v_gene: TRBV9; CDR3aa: CASSVGGLTNTEAFF; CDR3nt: TGTGCCAGCAGCGTAGGTGGCCTTACGAACACTGAAGCTTTCTTT
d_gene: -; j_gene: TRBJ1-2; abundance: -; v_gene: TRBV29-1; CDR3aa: CSVDCWGRECRYTF; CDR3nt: TGCAGCGTTGATTGTTGGGGCAGGGAATGTCGCTACACCTTC
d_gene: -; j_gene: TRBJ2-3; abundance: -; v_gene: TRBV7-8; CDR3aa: CASSLERRGTLLHF; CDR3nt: TGTGCCAGCAGCTTAGAGCGCCGGGGTACGCTCCTCCATTTT
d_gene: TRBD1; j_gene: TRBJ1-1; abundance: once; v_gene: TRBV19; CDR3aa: CASGRDRGTEAFF; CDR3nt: TGTGCCAGTGGCCGGGACAGGGGAACTGAAGCTTTCTTT
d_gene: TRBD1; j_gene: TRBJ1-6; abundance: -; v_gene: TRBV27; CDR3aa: CASRGFRDRVRNSPLHF; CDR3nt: TGTGCCAGCAGGGGATTCCGGGACAGGGTTCGCAATTCACCCCTCCACTTT
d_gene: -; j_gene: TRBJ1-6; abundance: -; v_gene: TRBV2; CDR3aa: CASSQGTDNSPLHF; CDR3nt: TGTGCCAGCAGTCAGGGGACGGATAATTCACCCCTCCACTTT
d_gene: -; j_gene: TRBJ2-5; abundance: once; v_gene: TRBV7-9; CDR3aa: CASSLVGPSLFGETQYF; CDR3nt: TGTGCCAGCAGCTTAGTGGGGCCTAGTTTGTTCGGGGAGACCCAGTACTTC
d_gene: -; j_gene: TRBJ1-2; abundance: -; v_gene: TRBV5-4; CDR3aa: CASTRDGWYGYTF; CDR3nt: TGTGCCAGCACCCGGGATGGTTGGTATGGCTACACCTTC
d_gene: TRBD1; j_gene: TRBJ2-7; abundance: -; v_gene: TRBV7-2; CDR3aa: CASVGGRGRSNYEQYF; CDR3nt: TGTGCCAGCGTTGGTGGCAGGGGGCGATCCAACTACGAGCAGTACTTC
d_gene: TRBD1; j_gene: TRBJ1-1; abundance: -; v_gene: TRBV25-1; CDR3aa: CASKDRVGVGTEAFF; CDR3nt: TGTGCCAGCAAGGACAGGGTCGGGGTTGGCACTGAAGCTTTCTTT
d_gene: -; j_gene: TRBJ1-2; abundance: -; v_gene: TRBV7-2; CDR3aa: CASSSLPMTGLYGYTF; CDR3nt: TGTGCCAGCAGCTCCCTCCCAATGACAGGACTCTATGGCTACACCTTC
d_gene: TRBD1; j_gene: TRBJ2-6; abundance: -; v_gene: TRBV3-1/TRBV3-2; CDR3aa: CASRWDRPSGANVLTF; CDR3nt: TGTGCCAGCAGATGGGACAGGCCCTCTGGGGCCAACGTCCTGACTTTC
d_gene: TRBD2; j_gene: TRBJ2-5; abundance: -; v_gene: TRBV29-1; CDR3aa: CSASLGGSTQETQYF; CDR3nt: TGCAGCGCCTCCCTGGGGGGGAGCACCCAAGAGACCCAGTACTTC
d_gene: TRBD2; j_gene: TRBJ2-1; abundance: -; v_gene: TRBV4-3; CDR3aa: CASSQTPGLAGGNEQFF; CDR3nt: TGCGCCAGCAGCCAAACCCCGGGACTAGCGGGGGGGAATGAGCAGTTCTTC
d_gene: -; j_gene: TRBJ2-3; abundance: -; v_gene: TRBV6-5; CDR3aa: CASSLTGSTDTQYF; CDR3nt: TGTGCCAGCAGTTTAACAGGGAGCACAGATACGCAGTATTTT
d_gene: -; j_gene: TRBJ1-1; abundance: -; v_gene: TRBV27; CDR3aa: CASSFDSKNTEAFF; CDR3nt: TGTGCCAGCAGTTTTGACAGTAAGAACACTGAAGCTTTCTTT
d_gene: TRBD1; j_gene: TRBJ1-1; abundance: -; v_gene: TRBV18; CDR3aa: CASSPGTGGVRTEAFF; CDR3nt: TGTGCCAGCTCACCAGGGACAGGGGGCGTTAGGACTGAAGCTTTCTTT
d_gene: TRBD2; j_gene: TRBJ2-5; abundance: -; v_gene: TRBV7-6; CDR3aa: CASSLASRTSAGETQYF; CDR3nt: TGTGCCAGCAGCTTGGCCTCTCGGACTAGCGCCGGCGAGACCCAGTACTTC
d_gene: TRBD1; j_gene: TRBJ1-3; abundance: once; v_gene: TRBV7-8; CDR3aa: CASSSQGVAGNTIYF; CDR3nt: TGTGCCAGCAGCTCGCAGGGGGTTGCTGGAAACACCATATATTTT
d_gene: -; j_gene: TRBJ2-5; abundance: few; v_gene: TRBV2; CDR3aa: CASSAGSAQYF; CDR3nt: TGTGCCAGCAGCGCCGGGTCGGCCCAGTACTTC
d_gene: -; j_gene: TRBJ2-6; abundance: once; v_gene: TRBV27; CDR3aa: CASTRSGANVLTF; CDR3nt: TGTGCCAGCACCCGCTCTGGGGCCAACGTCCTGACTTTC